The clone carrying this T cell receptor (beta chain) was observed many times. Unmatched junction bases numbered 6, after V lost 6 bases and J lost 1 base. The CDR3 consists of 14 residues. CDR3 and TCR beta VDJ profiling relied on a genomic DNA template. TCRdb recomputed calls from the reads with MiXCR, one row per CDR3 protein. In the table there are 300,000 or so distinct CDR3 sequences, around three fifths of which are singletons. This sample was taken from a study of CD8+CD57+ T cells in acquired aplastic anemia. Study-wide background: CD4+ and CD8+ cells, once sorted, gave DNA averaging roughly 3.2 ug.

CD8+CD57+ cell expansion, shown by flow cytometry, had occurred in the patients selected for sequencing. This chain joins TRBV12-3 or TRBV12-4 and TRBJ2-7, with 7 bases identical to TRBD2. The source is a human donor with aplastic anemia. The sample was sorted CD4+, CD8+, or CD8+CD57+ T cells (not recorded which) from PBMCs. The CDR3 reads CASSPWGGSYEQYF. Written as DNA, the CDR3 is TGTGCCAGCAGCCCCTGGGGAGGGTCCTACGAGCAGTACTTC.